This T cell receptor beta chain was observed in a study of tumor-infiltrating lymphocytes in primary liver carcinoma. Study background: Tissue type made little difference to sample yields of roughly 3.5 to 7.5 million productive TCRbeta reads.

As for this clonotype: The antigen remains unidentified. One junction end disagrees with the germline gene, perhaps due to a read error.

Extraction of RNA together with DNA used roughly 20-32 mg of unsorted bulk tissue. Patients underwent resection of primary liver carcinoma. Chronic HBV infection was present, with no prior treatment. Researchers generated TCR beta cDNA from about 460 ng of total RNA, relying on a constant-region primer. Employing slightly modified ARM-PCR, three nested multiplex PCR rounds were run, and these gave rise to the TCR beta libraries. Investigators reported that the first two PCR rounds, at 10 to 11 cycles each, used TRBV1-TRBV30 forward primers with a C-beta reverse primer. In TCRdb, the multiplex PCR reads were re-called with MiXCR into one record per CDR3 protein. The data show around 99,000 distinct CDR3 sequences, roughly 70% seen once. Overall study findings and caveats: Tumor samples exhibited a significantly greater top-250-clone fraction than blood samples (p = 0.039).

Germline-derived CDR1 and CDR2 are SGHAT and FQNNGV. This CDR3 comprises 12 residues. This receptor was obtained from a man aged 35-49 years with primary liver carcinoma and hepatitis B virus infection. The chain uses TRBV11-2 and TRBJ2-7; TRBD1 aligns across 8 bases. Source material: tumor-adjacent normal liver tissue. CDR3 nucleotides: TGTGTCAGCAGCTTGGGGACAGGCCAGCAATACTTC. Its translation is CVSSLGTGQQYF.